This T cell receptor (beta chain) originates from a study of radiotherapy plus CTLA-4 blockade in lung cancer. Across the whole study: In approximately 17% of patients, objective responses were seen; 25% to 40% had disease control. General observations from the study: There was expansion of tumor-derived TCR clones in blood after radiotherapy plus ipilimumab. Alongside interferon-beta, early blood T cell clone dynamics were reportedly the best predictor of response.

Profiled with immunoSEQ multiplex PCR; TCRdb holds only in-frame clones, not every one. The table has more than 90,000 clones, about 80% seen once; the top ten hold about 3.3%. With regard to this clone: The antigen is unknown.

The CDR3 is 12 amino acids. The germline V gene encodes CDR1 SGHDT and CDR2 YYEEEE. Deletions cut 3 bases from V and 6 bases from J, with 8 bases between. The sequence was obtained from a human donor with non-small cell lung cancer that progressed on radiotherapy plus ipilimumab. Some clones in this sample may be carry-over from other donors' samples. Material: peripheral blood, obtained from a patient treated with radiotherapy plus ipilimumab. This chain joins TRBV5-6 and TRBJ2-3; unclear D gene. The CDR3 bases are TGTGCCAGCAGCTGGGCTTGGGATACGCAGTATTTT. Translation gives CASSWAWDTQYF.